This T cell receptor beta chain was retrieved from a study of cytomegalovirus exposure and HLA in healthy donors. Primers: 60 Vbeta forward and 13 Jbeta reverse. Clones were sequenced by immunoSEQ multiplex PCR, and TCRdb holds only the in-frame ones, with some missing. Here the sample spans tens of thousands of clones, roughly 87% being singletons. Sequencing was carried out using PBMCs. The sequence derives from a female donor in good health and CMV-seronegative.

The CDR3 reads CASSWDTQNNSPLHF. The CDR3 DNA reads TGTGCCAGCAGTTGGGACACTCAAAATAATTCACCCCTCCACTTT. The chain combines TRBV27 with TRBJ1-6; weak D call: TRBD1 (6 bases). This CDR3 has 15 amino acids. The V end was cut by 4 bases, the J end by 5 bases, with 12 bases between. CDR1 and CDR2 (germline): MNHEY, SMNVEV (reference sequence).